Following are 18 T cell receptor beta chains from one sample sequenced in a study of blood T cells in healthy people across ages. Through a sample-barcoded 5' primer and a J-beta primer mix, a second PCR was run for roughly 7 to 11 cycles. TCRdb independently ran MiXCR on the 5' RACE reads; one entry per CDR3 protein. Of fewer than 950,000 distinct CDR3 sequences listed, 40% to 65% were seen once; the top ten hold approximately 40%. Sequenced input: blood. The receptors shown here come from an older man in good health.

The chain is built from TRBV6-4 and TRBJ1-1; D remains ambiguous. The CDR3 length is 15 residues. Germline CDR1 is MRHNA and CDR2 is SNTAGT. V gave up 5 bases and J gave up 1 base, with 14 bases separating them. As DNA, the CDR3 is TGTGCCAGCAGTTTTAACCCTGATGGGAACACTGAAGCTTTCTTT. Amino acids: CASSFNPDGNTEAFF.

The gene calls are TRBV5-1 and TRBJ2-1; 9 bases map to TRBD2. The CDR3 consists of 16 residues. Per germline, CDR1 SGHRS and CDR2 YFSETQ. V lost 3 bases, J lost 0 bases, and 4 bases stayed unmatched. CDR3 residues: CASSSSGASSYNEQFF. The DNA for the CDR3 is TGCGCCAGCAGCTCTAGCGGGGCGAGCTCCTACAATGAGCAGTTCTTC.

The gene calls are TRBV5-1 and TRBJ1-1; no clear D. V lost 4 bases to trimming and J lost 7 bases, with 11 bases between them. The CDR3 is 12 amino acids. CDR1 is SGHRS and CDR2 is YFSETQ in the germline V gene. CDR3 sequence (DNA): TGCGCCAGCAGCGTGGGAGGCCTTGAAGCTTTCTTT. This sequence encodes CASSVGGLEAFF.

This clonotype was observed a handful of times. The chain joins TRBV6-1 to TRBJ2-4, with D possibly matching TRBD2 (5 bases). TRBJ2-7 matches the DNA end more closely, so the J call is doubtful. The CDR3 spans 14 residues. Per germline, CDR1 MNHNS and CDR2 SASEGT. CDR3 bases: TGTGCCAGCAGAGTGACGAGCGGAACCTACGAGCAGTACTTC. This codes for CASRVTSGTYEQYF.

The chain carries TRBV28 and TRBJ2-3; D perhaps matches TRBD2 (6 bases). Germline V CDR1 and CDR2: MDHEN, SYDVKM. The V end lost 10 bases, the J end lost 2 bases, and 16 bases lay between the germline ends. The CDR3 is 14 amino acids. The CDR3 loop is CATGTGGDTDTQYF. In DNA form, the CDR3 reads TGTGCCACTGGGACTGGCGGAGACACAGATACGCAGTATTTT. The full variable domain, in which reference TRBV28 and TRBJ2-3 provide the parts outside the CDR3, is DVKVTQSSRYLVKRTGEKVFLECVQDMDHENMFWYRQDPGLGLRLIYFSYDVKMKEKGDIPEGYSVSREKKERFSLILESASTNQTSMYLCATGTGGDTDTQYFGPGTRLTVL.

Comment on this clonotype: The junction and the germline gene differ at one end; a read error may be behind it. The rearrangement uses TRBV24-1 and TRBJ2-5; the match to TRBD1 covers 7 bases. Germline V gene data show CDR1 as KGHDR and CDR2 as SFDVKD. The CDR3 loop spans 13 amino acids. The CDR3 region is CATSGTAQETRYF. The CDR3 bases are TGTGCCACCAGCGGGACAGCCCAAGAGACCCGGTACTTC.

This clonotype was observed at least ten times. This chain connects TRBV28 to TRBJ2-7; no firm D call. This CDR3 has 16 residues. V shed 6 bases and J shed 0 bases, with 18 bases lying between them. Germline CDR1 MDHEN, CDR2 SYDVKM. This CDR3 is CASSSFYAGSSYEQYF. The DNA for the CDR3 is TGTGCCAGCAGCTCCTTTTATGCAGGAAGCTCCTACGAGCAGTACTTC.

The rearrangement uses TRBV27 and TRBJ1-6; no reliable D call. The CDR3 has 19 residues. The V gene lost 10 bases and the J gene lost 2 bases, with 27 bases spanning the gap. The germline CDR1 and CDR2 sequences are MNHEY and SMNVEV (reference sequence). CDR3: CAIPDRFPSWIAYNSPLHF. CDR3 sequence (DNA): TGTGCCATCCCCGACCGATTCCCCTCTTGGATAGCCTATAATTCACCCCTCCACTTT.

The chain couples TRBV20-1 to TRBJ2-5, with 12 bases matching TRBD1. The end of the DNA aligns better with TRBJ2-7, so the J call may be wrong. Germline lookup yields CDR1 DFQATT and CDR2 SNEGSKA (reference sequence). The CDR3 has 14 amino acids. The CDR3 reads CSAKPGTGGREQYF. The CDR3 DNA follows: TGCAGTGCTAAGCCCGGGACAGGGGGCCGCGAGCAGTACTTC.

This clonotype has a handful of counts. The CDR3 spells CASSDGSYNEQFF. As DNA, the CDR3 is TGTGCCAGCAGTGATGGCAGTTACAATGAGCAGTTCTTC. V and J are TRBV2 and TRBJ2-1; D unclear. Trimming left V 3 bases short and J 4 bases short, with 7 bases between. Germline assignment: CDR1 SNHLY and CDR2 FYNNEI. The CDR3 totals 13 residues.

CDR3 bases: TGCAGTGCTAGAGATGTCCAGGTCACCTATGGCTACACCTTC. It specifies CSARDVQVTYGYTF. The chain joins TRBV20-1 to TRBJ1-2; D remains unclear. CDR1 DFQATT and CDR2 SNEGSKA come from the germline V gene (reference sequence). There are 14 residues in the CDR3. V was shortened by 0 bases and J by 4 bases, with 12 bases between the two germline ends.

This clonotype turned up a few times. This chain connects TRBV20-1 to TRBJ2-3, with D hard to call. This CDR3 comprises 15 residues. From germline, CDR1 is DFQATT and CDR2 SNEGSKA (reference sequence). V shed 6 bases and J shed 4 bases, with 20 bases lying between them. The CDR3 here is CSAPRKETSPDTQYF. As DNA, the CDR3 is TGCAGTGCCCCACGGAAAGAAACGAGCCCAGATACGCAGTATTTT.

The J gene is TRBJ2-7, the V gene TRBV7-9, with no clear D. Germline V lookup: CDR1 SEHNR, CDR2 FQNEAQ (reference sequence). The V end was cut by 1 base, the J end by 5 bases, with 21 bases between. This CDR3 has 17 amino acids. Here the CDR3 DNA reads TGTGCCAGCAGCTTAGGGGCTTTCCAGCTGGAGAGGAACGAGCAGTACTTC. Amino acid sequence: CASSLGAFQLERNEQYF.

The CDR3 sequence is CASSGDRVVETQYF. The CDR3 DNA reads as TGTGCCAGCAGTGGGGACAGGGTGGTTGAGACCCAGTACTTC. The chain carries TRBV2 and TRBJ2-7; 9 nucleotides align to TRBD1. Gene TRBJ2-5 matches the end of the DNA better, so the J call may be wrong. The germline gives CDR1 SNHLY, CDR2 FYNNEI. This CDR3 spans 14 amino acids.

This chain uses TRBV7-6 with TRBJ2-7; 8 nucleotides agree with TRBD1. The J call may not be correct, given that the DNA end is closer to TRBJ2-5. The CDR3 length is 17 residues. Germline loops: CDR1 SGHVS, CDR2 FNYEAQ. The CDR3 loop reads CASSASSGTGLPGTQYF. CDR3 nucleotide sequence: TGTGCCAGCAGCGCCTCCTCCGGGACAGGACTCCCCGGGACCCAGTACTTC.

In DNA form, the CDR3 reads TGCAGCGTTGACGGTCTGGTGCAAGGCGGAGCTAGCGGGTCCTACGAGCAGTACTTC. This gives the protein CSVDGLVQGGASGSYEQYF. V gene TRBV29-1 combines with J gene TRBJ2-7; TRBD2 matches 8 bases. This CDR3 spans 19 amino acids. The ends lost 3 bases at V and 1 base at J; junction bases unmatched: 20. CDR1 SQVTM and CDR2 ANQGSEA come from the germline V gene.

This chain joins TRBV5-1 and TRBJ2-2, with TRBD2 matching over 9 bases. The CDR3 runs to 15 residues. In germline, CDR1 is SGHRS, CDR2 YFSETQ. V lost 4 bases, J lost 4 bases, and 5 bases stayed unmatched. The CDR3 reads CASSHGLAFTGELFF. The CDR3 region has the DNA TGCGCCAGCAGCCATGGACTAGCGTTCACCGGGGAGCTGTTTTTT.

The chain uses TRBV20-1 and TRBJ2-3; D gene ambiguous. Per germline, CDR1 DFQATT and CDR2 SNEGSKA (reference sequence). V shed 5 bases and J shed 4 bases, with 16 bases lying between them. CDR3 length equals 14 residues. CDR3 sequence (DNA): TGCAGTGCTGGCCCCAGGAGTGGCGCAGATACGCAGTATTTT. Its protein product is CSAGPRSGADTQYF.